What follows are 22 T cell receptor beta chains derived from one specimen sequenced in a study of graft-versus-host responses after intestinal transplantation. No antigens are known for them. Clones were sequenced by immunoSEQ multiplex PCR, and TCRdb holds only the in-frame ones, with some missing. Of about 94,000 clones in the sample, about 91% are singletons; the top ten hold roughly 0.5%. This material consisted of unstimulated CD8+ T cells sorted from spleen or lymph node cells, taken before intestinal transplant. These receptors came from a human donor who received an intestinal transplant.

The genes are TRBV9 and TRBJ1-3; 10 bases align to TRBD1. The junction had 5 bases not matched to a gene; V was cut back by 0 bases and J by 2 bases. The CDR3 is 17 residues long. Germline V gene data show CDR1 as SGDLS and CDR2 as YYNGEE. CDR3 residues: CASSVGAGTGAGNTIYF. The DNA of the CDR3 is TGTGCCAGCAGCGTAGGGGCCGGGACAGGGGCTGGAAACACCATATATTTT.

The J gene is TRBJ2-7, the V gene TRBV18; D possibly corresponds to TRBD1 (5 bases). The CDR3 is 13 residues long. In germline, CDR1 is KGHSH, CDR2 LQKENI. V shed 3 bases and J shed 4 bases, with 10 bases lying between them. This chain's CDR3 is CASSPQGWYEQYF. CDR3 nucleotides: TGTGCCAGCTCACCGCAGGGTTGGTACGAGCAGTACTTC.

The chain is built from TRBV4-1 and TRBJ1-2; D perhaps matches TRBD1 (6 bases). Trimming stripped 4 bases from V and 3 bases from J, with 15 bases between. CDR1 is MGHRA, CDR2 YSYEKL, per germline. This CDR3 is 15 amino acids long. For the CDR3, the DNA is TGCGCCAGCAGCCCCCTGACAGGAAAAGACTATGGCTACACCTTC. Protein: CASSPLTGKDYGYTF.

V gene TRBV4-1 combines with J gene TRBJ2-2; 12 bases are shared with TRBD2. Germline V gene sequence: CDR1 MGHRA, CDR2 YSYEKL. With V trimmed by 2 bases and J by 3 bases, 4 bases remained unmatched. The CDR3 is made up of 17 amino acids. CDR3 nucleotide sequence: TGCGCCAGCAGCCAAAAACTAGCGGGAGGACACACCGGGGAGCTGTTTTTT. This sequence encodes CASSQKLAGGHTGELFF.

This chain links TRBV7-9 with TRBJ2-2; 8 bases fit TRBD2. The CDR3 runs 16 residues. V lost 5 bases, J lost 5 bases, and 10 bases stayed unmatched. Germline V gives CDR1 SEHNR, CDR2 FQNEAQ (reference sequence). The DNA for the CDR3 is TGTGCCAGCAGCCCACTCGTGTCTAGCGGGACCGGGGAGCTGTTTTTT. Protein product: CASSPLVSSGTGELFF.

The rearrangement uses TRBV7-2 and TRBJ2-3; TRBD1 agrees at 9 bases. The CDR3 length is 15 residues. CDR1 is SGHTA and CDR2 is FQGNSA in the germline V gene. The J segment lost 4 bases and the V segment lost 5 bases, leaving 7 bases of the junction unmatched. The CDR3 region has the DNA TGTGCCAGCAGCCTCGGACGGACAGGGGCAGATACGCAGTATTTT. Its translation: CASSLGRTGADTQYF. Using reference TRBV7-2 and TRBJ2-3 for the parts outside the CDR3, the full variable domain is GAGVSQSPSNKVTEKGKDVELRCDPISGHTALYWYRQSLGQGLEFLIYFQGNSAPDKSGLPSDRFSAERTGGSVSTLTIQRTQQEDSAVYLCASSLGRTGADTQYFGPGTRLTVL.

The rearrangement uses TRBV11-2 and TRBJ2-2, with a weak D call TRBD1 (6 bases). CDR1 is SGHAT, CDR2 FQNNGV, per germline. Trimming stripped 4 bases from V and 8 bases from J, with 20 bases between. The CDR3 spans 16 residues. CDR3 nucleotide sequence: TGTGCCAGCAGCTCCATAACACAGGGAACTAGGGGGGAGCTGTTTTTT. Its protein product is CASSSITQGTRGELFF.

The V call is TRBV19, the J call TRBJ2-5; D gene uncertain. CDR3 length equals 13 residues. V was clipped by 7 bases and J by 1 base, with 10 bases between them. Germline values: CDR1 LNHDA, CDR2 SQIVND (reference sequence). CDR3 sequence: CASNGPFQETQYF. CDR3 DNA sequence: TGTGCCAGTAATGGGCCGTTCCAAGAGACCCAGTACTTC.

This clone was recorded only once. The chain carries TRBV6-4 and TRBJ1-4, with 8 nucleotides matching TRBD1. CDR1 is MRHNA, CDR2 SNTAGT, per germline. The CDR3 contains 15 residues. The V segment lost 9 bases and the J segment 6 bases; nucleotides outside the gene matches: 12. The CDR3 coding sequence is TGTGCCAGAGAACAGGGGGGGGTCGGTTATGAAAAACTGTTTTTT. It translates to CAREQGGVGYEKLFF.

The CDR3 here is CASSMSVTEAFF. Here the CDR3 DNA reads TGTGCCAGTAGTATGTCGGTCACTGAAGCTTTCTTT. The chain is built from TRBV19 and TRBJ1-1; D uncertain. This CDR3 contains 12 residues. CDR1 LNHDA and CDR2 SQIVND come from the germline V gene (reference sequence). Trimming removed 3 bases from V and 4 bases from J, with 6 bases in between.

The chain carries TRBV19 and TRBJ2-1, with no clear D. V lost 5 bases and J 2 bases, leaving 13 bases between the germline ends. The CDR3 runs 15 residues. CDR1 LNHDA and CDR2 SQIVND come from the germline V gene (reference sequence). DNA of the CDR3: TGTGCCAGTAGTTGGAGTACTACAACCTACAATGAGCAGTTCTTC. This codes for CASSWSTTTYNEQFF.

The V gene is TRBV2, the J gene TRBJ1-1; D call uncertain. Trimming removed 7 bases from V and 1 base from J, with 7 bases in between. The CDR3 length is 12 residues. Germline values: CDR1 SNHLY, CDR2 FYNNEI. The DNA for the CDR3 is TGTGCCAGCACGGGGTGGAACACTGAAGCTTTCTTT. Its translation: CASTGWNTEAFF.

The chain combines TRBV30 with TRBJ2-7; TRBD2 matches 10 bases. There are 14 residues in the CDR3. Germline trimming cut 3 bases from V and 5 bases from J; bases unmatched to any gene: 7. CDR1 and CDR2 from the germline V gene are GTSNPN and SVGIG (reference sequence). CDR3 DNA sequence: TGTGCCTGGAGGAGGCTAGCGGGAGCTGACGAGCAGTACTTC. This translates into CAWRRLAGADEQYF.

The CDR3 is CASSLLTNTEAFF. The CDR3 nucleotides read TGTGCCAGCAGTCTGCTGACAAACACTGAAGCTTTCTTT. The genes are TRBV27 and TRBJ1-1; D unclear. Trimming shortened V by 5 bases and J by 2 bases, and 9 bases separated the two germline ends. Germline V gene data show CDR1 as MNHEY and CDR2 as SMNVEV (reference sequence). This CDR3 has 13 amino acids.

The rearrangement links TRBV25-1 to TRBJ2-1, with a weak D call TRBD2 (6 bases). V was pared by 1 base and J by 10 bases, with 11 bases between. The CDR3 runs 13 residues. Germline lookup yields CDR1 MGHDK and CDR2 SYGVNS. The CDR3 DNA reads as TGTGCCAGCAGTGAATTAGGGGACTTAGAGCAGTTCTTC. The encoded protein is CASSELGDLEQFF.

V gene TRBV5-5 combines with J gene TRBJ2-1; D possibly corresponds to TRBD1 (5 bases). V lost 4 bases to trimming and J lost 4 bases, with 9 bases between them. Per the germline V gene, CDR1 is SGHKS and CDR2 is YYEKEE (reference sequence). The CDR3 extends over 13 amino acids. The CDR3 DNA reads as TGTGCCAGCAGCCCGGACACTTACAATGAGCAGTTCTTC. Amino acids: CASSPDTYNEQFF.

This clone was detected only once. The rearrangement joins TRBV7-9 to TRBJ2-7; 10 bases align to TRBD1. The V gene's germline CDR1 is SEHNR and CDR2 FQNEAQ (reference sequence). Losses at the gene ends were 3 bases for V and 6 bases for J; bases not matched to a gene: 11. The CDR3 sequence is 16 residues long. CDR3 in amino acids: CASSLGPGQGYSEQYF. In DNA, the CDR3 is TGTGCCAGCAGCTTGGGACCGGGACAGGGGTATAGCGAGCAGTACTTC.

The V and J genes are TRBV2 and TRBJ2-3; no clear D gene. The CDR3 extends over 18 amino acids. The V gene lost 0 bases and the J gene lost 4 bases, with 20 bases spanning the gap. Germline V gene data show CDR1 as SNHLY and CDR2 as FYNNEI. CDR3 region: CASSEARFEARMADTQYF. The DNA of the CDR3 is TGTGCCAGCAGTGAAGCGAGGTTCGAAGCGAGAATGGCAGATACGCAGTATTTT.

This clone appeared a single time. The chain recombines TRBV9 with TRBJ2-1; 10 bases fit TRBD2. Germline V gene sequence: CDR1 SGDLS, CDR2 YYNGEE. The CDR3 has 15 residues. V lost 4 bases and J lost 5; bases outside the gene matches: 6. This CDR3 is CASSPGLADNNEQFF. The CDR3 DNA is TGTGCCAGCAGCCCAGGACTAGCGGATAACAATGAGCAGTTCTTC.

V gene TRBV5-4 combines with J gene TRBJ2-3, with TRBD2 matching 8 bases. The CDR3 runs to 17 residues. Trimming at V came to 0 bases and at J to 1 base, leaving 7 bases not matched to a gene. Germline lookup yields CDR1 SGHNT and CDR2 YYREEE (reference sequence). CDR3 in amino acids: CASSLVPGRARTDTQYF. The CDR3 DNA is TGTGCCAGCAGCTTGGTCCCCGGGAGGGCCCGCACAGATACGCAGTATTTT.

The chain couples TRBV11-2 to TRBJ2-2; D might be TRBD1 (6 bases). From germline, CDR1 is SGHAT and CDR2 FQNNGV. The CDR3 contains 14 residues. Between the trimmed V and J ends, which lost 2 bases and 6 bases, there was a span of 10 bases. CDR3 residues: CASSLWGRAGELFF. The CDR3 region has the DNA TGTGCCAGCAGCTTATGGGGGCGAGCCGGGGAGCTGTTTTTT.

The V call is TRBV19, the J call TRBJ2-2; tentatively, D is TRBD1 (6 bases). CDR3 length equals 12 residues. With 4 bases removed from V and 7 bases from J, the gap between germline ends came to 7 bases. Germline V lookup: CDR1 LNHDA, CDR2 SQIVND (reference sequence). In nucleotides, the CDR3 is TGTGCCAGTAGTAGGGGGCGCGGGGAGCTGTTTTTT. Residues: CASSRGRGELFF.